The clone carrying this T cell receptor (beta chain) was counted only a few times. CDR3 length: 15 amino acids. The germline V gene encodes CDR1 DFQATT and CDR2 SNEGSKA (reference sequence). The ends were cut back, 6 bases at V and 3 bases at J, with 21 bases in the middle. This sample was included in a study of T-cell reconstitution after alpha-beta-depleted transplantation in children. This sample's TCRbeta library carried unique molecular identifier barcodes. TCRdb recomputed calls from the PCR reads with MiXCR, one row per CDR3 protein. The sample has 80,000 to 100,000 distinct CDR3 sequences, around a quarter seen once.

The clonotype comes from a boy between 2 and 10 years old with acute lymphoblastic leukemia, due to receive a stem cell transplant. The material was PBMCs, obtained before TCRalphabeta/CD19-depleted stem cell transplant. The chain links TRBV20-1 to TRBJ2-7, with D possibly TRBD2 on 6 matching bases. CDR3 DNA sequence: TGCAGTGCCTTTAAAACGGGGCGGAGGGACTACGAGCAGTACTTC. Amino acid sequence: CSAFKTGRRDYEQYF.